This is a list of T cell receptor beta chains from one sample in a study of blood T cell repertoires in COVID-19. Sequencing used immunoSEQ multiplex PCR; TCRdb keeps in-frame clones, though not all of them. This sample carries fewer than 200,000 clones, 65% to 85% of them seen once, and the ten largest clones take about 5.3%. The material sequenced was PBMCs or T cells enriched from blood (not recorded which). The receptors originated from a woman in her forties with acute COVID-19. The CDR3 runs from the conserved cysteine through the conserved F or W. A D gene is named only where the DNA matches it firmly. Part of the rows lack a size; the others show once, few, many or a class for expanded clones.

J,V,size,D,CDR3,DNA
TRBJ2-1,TRBV25-1,NA,TRBD2,CASSPLAGGPREQFF,TGTGCCAGCAGTCCCCTCGCGGGAGGGCCGCGTGAGCAGTTCTTC
TRBJ2-2,TRBV7-8,NA,TRBD1,CASSSRDSTGELFF,TGTGCCAGCAGCTCCCGGGACAGTACCGGGGAGCTGTTTTTT
TRBJ1-2,TRBV5-1,NA,NA,CASSSDQGYSYGYTF,TGCGCCAGCAGCAGCGATCAGGGGTACTCCTATGGCTACACCTTC
TRBJ2-3,TRBV5-1,NA,NA,CASSLEWGGATDTQYF,TGCGCCAGCAGCTTGGAGTGGGGCGGGGCCACAGATACGCAGTATTTT
TRBJ2-1,TRBV11-1,NA,TRBD2,CASSWTSGMNEQFF,TGTGCCAGCAGCTGGACTAGCGGGATGAATGAGCAGTTCTTC
TRBJ2-7,TRBV27,NA,TRBD2,CASKRLGTSGIHEQYF,TGTGCCAGCAAAAGGCTCGGGACTAGCGGGATACACGAGCAGTACTTC
TRBJ1-1,TRBV7-9,NA,NA,CASSLTENTEAFF,TGTGCCAGCAGCCTGACAGAAAACACTGAAGCTTTCTTT
TRBJ2-3,TRBV7-9,NA,TRBD2,CASSLSLADTDTQYF,TGTGCCAGCAGCTTGAGTCTAGCGGACACAGATACGCAGTATTTT
TRBJ2-1,TRBV27,NA,TRBD2,CASKGLAGGYSYNEQFF,TGTGCCAGCAAGGGACTAGCGGGAGGTTACTCCTACAATGAGCAGTTCTTC
TRBJ1-3,TRBV15,NA,NA,CATSKTIPGSGSGNTIYF,TGTGCCACCAGCAAGACCATCCCTGGCAGCGGCTCTGGAAACACCATATATTTT
TRBJ2-7,TRBV5-1,NA,NA,CASSDNRGYEQYF,TGCGCCAGCAGCGACAACCGTGGATACGAGCAGTACTTC
TRBJ2-1,TRBV7-2,NA,TRBD2,CASSPTSGTYNEQFF,TGTGCCAGCAGCCCAACTAGCGGGACGTACAATGAGCAGTTCTTC
TRBJ2-2,TRBV5-4,few,NA,CASSLTPGGELFF,TGTGCCAGCAGCTTAACCCCGGGCGGGGAGCTGTTTTTT
TRBJ1-2,TRBV25-1,NA,NA,CASSPQGGRTGVNYGYTF,TGTGCCAGCAGTCCCCAAGGAGGGAGGACGGGGGTTAACTATGGCTACACCTTC
TRBJ1-3,TRBV7-9,NA,TRBD1,CASSNRQGRSGNTIYF,TGTGCCAGCAGCAACCGACAGGGCCGCTCTGGAAACACCATATATTTT
TRBJ1-5,TRBV21-1,NA,NA,CASSNNRGGGCNQPQHF,TGTGCCAGCAGCAATAATAGAGGGGGCGGATGCAATCAGCCCCAGCATTTT
TRBJ1-2,TRBV7-6,once,NA,CASSFGGISDGYTF,TGTGCCAGCAGCTTCGGGGGGATAAGCGATGGCTACACCTTC
TRBJ2-1,TRBV6-5,NA,TRBD2,CASSLTSGGYNEQFF,TGTGCCAGCAGCCTCACTAGCGGAGGTTACAATGAGCAGTTCTTC
TRBJ1-1,TRBV18,NA,TRBD1,CASSPPRQGVSGTEAFF,TGTGCCAGCTCACCACCCCGGCAGGGGGTAAGTGGCACTGAAGCTTTCTTT
TRBJ1-4,TRBV19,NA,NA,CASSIGPEKLFF,TGTGCCAGTAGTATAGGGCCTGAAAAACTGTTTTTT